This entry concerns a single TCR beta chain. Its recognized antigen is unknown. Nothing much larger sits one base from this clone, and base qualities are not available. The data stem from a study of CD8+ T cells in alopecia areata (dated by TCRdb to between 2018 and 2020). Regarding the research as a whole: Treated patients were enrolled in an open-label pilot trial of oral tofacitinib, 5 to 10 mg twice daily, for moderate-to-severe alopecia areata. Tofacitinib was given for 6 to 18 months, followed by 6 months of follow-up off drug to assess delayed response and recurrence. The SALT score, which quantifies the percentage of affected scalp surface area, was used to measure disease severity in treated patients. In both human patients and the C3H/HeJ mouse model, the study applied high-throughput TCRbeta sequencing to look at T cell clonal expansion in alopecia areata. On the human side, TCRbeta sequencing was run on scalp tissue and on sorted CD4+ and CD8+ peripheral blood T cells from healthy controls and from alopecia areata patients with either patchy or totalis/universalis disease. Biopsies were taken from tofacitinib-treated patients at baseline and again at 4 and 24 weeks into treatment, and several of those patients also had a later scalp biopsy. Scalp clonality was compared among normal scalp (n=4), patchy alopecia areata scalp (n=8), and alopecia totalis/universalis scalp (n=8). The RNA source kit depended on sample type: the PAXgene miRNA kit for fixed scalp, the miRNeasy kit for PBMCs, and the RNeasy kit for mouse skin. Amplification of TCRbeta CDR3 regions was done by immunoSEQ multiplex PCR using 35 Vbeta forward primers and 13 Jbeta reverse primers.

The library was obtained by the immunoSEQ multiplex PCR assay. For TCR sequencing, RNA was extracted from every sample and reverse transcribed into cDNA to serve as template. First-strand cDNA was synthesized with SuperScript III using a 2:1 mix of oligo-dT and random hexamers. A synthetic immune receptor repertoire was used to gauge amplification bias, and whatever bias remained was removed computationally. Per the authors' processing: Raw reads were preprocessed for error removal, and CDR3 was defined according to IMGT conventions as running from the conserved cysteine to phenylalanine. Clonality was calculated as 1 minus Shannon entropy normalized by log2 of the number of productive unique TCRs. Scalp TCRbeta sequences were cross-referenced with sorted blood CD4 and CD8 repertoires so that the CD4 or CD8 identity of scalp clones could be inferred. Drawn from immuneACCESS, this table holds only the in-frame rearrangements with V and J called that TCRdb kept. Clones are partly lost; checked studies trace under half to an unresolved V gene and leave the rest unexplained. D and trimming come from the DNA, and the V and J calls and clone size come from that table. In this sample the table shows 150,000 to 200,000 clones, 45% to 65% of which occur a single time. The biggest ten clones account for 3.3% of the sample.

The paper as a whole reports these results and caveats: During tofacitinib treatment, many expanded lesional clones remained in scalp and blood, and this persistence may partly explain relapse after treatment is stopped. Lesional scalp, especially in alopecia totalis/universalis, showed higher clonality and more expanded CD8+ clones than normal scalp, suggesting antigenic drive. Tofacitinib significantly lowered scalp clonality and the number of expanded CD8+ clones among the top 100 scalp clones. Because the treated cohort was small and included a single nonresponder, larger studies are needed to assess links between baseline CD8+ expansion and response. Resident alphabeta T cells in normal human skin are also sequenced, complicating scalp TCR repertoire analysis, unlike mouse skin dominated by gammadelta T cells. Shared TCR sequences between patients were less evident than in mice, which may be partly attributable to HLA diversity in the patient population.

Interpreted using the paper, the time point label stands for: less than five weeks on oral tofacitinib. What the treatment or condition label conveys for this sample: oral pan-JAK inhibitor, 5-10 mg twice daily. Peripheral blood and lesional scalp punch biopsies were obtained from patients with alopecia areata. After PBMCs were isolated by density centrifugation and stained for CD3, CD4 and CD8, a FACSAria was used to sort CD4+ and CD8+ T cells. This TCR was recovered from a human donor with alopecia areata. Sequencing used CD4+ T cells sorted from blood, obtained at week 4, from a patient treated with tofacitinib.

In nucleotides, the sequence is TGTGCCAGCAGAGTTGGCCAGGGTCGAGGTACGCAGTATTTT. The resulting protein is CASRVGQGRGTQYF. In this chain, TRBV28 is recombined with TRBJ2-3; D gene: possibly TRBD1, on 5 matching bases. Deletion took 6 bases off V and 8 bases off J, with a span of 18 bases between the germline ends. Taken from cysteine to phenylalanine, the CDR3 has 14 residues. Left in the record is the CDR3 DNA by itself, 42 bases read in frame from the first base. The germline V gene specifies MDHEN as CDR1 and SYDVKM as CDR2.